The 31 T cell receptor beta chains reported below all come from one sample, sequenced in a study of blood T cells in healthy people across ages. It was with a sample-barcoded 5' primer and a J-beta primer mix that a second PCR of roughly 6 to 11 cycles was run. One entry per CDR3 protein, called by TCRdb with MiXCR from the 5' RACE reads. Of 780,000 or so distinct CDR3 sequences listed, about 61% are singletons. The sequenced material came from blood. These TCRs come from a man aged 35-49 years in good health.

This chain connects TRBV10-3 to TRBJ1-6, with 9 bases fitting TRBD1. The germline CDR1 and CDR2 sequences are ENHRY and SYGVKD. The CDR3 is 17 residues long. Unmatched junction bases numbered 11, after V lost 6 bases and J lost 5 bases. The CDR3, as DNA: TGTGCCATCAGACCATTTTCCGGGACAGGGAATAATTCACCCCTCCACTTT. Protein sequence: CAIRPFSGTGNNSPLHF.

The chain links TRBV7-2 to TRBJ2-5; tentative D call: TRBD1 (6 bases). CDR1 is SGHTA, CDR2 FQGNSA, per germline. Trimming pared 4 bases from V and 7 bases from J, leaving 16 bases between. The CDR3 is 14 residues long. Here the CDR3 reads CASSSGVTIRTQYF. The CDR3 DNA reads as TGTGCCAGCAGCTCAGGGGTGACGATACGGACCCAGTACTTC.

This chain uses TRBV9 with TRBJ2-7; D is undetermined. Germline V gene sequence: CDR1 SGDLS, CDR2 YYNGEE. Trimming cost V 4 bases and J 5 bases, with 19 bases left between them. The CDR3 runs 15 residues. The CDR3 sequence is CASSPETWLGHEQYF. CDR3 DNA: TGTGCCAGCAGCCCAGAGACCTGGCTCGGCCACGAGCAGTACTTC.

The chain couples TRBV6-1 to TRBJ2-1; tentative D call: TRBD2 (6 bases). The CDR3 loop spans 12 amino acids. Germline loops: CDR1 MNHNS, CDR2 SASEGT. V gave up 6 bases and J gave up 9 bases, with 12 bases separating them. As DNA, the CDR3 is TGTGCCAGCAGGGCGACTAGTCGTGAGCAGTTCTTC. This translates into CASRATSREQFF.

Comments on this clonotype: Possible read error: a much larger clone is one base away. The chain employs TRBV3-1 and TRBJ2-5; D gene ambiguous. The CDR3 has 14 amino acids. The V gene lost 0 bases and the J gene lost 11 bases, with 16 bases spanning the gap. Germline V gene sequence: CDR1 LGHDT, CDR2 YNNKEL (reference sequence). The CDR3 DNA sequence: TGTGCCAGCAGCCAAGATATATCGCGGTTTGGGCAGTACTTC. Its protein product is CASSQDISRFGQYF.

This clonotype came up a few times. CDR3 region: CASSSLTDRGEGGYTF. As DNA, the CDR3 is TGTGCCAGCAGTTCTCTAACGGACAGGGGGGAAGGTGGCTACACCTTC. The rearrangement links TRBV12-3 or TRBV12-4 to TRBJ1-2, with 10 bases fitting TRBD1. The CDR3 covers 16 residues. J was trimmed by 7 bases and V by 4 bases; bases with no gene match: 12.

CDR3 protein: CASSLSLAESSYNEQFF. As DNA, the CDR3 is TGCGCCAGCAGCTTGTCACTAGCGGAGAGCTCCTACAATGAGCAGTTCTTC. The chain links TRBV5-1 to TRBJ2-1; TRBD2 aligns across 8 bases. Germline trimming cut 1 base from V and 0 bases from J; bases unmatched to any gene: 6. Germline V gives CDR1 SGHRS, CDR2 YFSETQ. The CDR3 covers 17 residues.

This rearrangement joins TRBV20-1 to TRBJ2-3; D gene uncertain. The length of the CDR3 is 16 residues. Germline CDR1 is DFQATT and CDR2 is SNEGSKA (reference sequence). Trimming removed 0 bases from V and 2 bases from J, with 15 bases in between. CDR3 in DNA: TGCAGTGCTAGAGACCCTCTAGGGTTGCACACAGATACGCAGTATTTT. Amino acids: CSARDPLGLHTDTQYF.

This clonotype was seen more than once but under ten times. The chain has TRBV10-3 and TRBJ2-7; no reliable D call. V lost 0 bases and J 3 bases, leaving 9 bases between the germline ends. CDR1 and CDR2 from the germline V gene are ENHRY and SYGVKD. The CDR3 runs to 14 residues. CDR3 residues: CAISESTPLYEQYF. The CDR3 coding sequence is TGTGCCATCAGTGAGTCGACTCCCCTCTACGAGCAGTACTTC.

This clonotype has just a few counts. This chain links TRBV29-1 with TRBJ2-3, with 9 bases identical to TRBD1. CDR3 length: 14 residues. Germline values: CDR1 SQVTM, CDR2 ANQGSEA. J lost 3 bases, V lost 1 base, and 2 bases had no gene match. This CDR3 reads CSVEVGTGTDTQYF. As DNA, the CDR3 is TGCAGCGTTGAAGTCGGGACAGGGACAGATACGCAGTATTTT.

This clonotype was observed a few times. This chain joins TRBV18 and TRBJ2-3, with 9 nucleotides matching TRBD2. This CDR3 has 16 amino acids. Looked up from germline, CDR1 is KGHSH and CDR2 is LQKENI. Trimming at V came to 3 bases and at J to 3 bases, leaving 7 bases not matched to a gene. The CDR3 is CASSPRTSVGTDTQYF. The DNA for the CDR3 is TGTGCCAGCTCACCCAGGACTAGCGTTGGAACAGATACGCAGTATTTT.

Only a few counts were recorded for this clonotype. The chain couples TRBV20-1 to TRBJ2-7; TRBD1 matches 7 bases. The ends lost 6 bases at V and 3 bases at J; junction bases unmatched: 5. Germline CDR1 is DFQATT and CDR2 is SNEGSKA (reference sequence). CDR3 length equals 12 residues. CDR3 DNA: TGCAGTGCCGGGACAGCCTACTACGAGCAGTACTTC. This codes for CSAGTAYYEQYF.

The rearrangement uses TRBV16 and TRBJ1-2; a possible D gene is TRBD1 (6 bases). Trimming cost V 1 base and J 2 bases, with 8 bases left between them. The CDR3 is 14 residues long. CDR1 and CDR2 (germline): KGHSY, FQNENV. CDR3 region: CASSQWGANYGYTF. CDR3 DNA sequence: TGTGCCAGCAGCCAATGGGGGGCGAACTATGGCTACACCTTC.

This rearrangement joins TRBV15 to TRBJ2-5; no firm D call. From germline, CDR1 is LNHNV and CDR2 YYDKDF (reference sequence). Trimming took off 0 bases at V and 1 base at J, with 6 bases between the two ends. The CDR3 is 14 residues long. This chain's CDR3 is CATSRDTIQETQYF. The CDR3 DNA reads as TGTGCCACCAGCAGAGATACGATCCAAGAGACCCAGTACTTC.

The J gene is TRBJ1-2, the V gene TRBV29-1; TRBD1 might be the D (5 bases). This CDR3 comprises 14 residues. The V end lost 4 bases, the J end lost 3 bases, and 15 bases lay between the germline ends. CDR1 SQVTM and CDR2 ANQGSEA come from the germline V gene. The CDR3 protein is CSVGEGQGDYGYTF. Written as DNA, the CDR3 is TGCAGCGTTGGCGAAGGGCAGGGTGACTATGGCTACACCTTC.

As for this clonotype: A read error is possible here, since a much larger clone lies one base away. The chain has TRBV9 and TRBJ2-5, with TRBD2 identical over 8 bases. Judging by the DNA end, TRBJ2-7 fits better; the J call may be wrong. Germline V gene lookup returns CDR1 SGDLS and CDR2 YYNGEE. CDR3 length: 17 residues. The CDR3 bases are TGTGCCAGCAGCGTAGGCGACCCACGAGCGGGAGTATACGAGCAGTACTTC. Translation gives CASSVGDPRAGVYEQYF.

This clonotype was observed a few times. The genes are TRBV24-1 and TRBJ2-1; 7 bases line up with TRBD1. The CDR3 sequence is 16 residues long. From germline, CDR1 is KGHDR and CDR2 SFDVKD. The ends lost 4 bases at V and 3 bases at J; junction bases unmatched: 8. The CDR3 reads CATSDPLTGNYNEQFF. The CDR3 coding sequence is TGTGCCACCAGTGACCCCTTGACAGGGAACTACAATGAGCAGTTCTTC.

This clonotype was picked up many times. This chain uses TRBV4-2 with TRBJ2-7, with D unclear. CDR3 length: 13 amino acids. Looked up from germline, CDR1 is LGHNA and CDR2 is YNFKEQ. V gave up 3 bases and J gave up 1 base, with 7 bases separating them. DNA of the CDR3: TGTGCCAGCAGCCAGGCTATTTCCTACGAGCAGTACTTC. Its translation: CASSQAISYEQYF.

This clonotype was counted a few times. V and J are TRBV29-1 and TRBJ1-1; tentative D call: TRBD1 (5 bases). Trimming stripped 3 bases from V and 3 bases from J, with 11 bases between. This CDR3 spans 13 amino acids. Germline CDR1 and CDR2: SQVTM and ANQGSEA. DNA of the CDR3: TGCAGCGTTGACCGAGGGGATTACACTGAAGCTTTCTTT. Translated: CSVDRGDYTEAFF.

This rearrangement joins TRBV28 to TRBJ2-7; no firm D call. Trimming took 5 bases from V and 5 from J, leaving 19 bases between them. This CDR3 contains 15 residues. The V gene's germline CDR1 is MDHEN and CDR2 SYDVKM. CDR3 DNA sequence: TGTGCCAGCAGTCCCGAGGAGTTGGCAGGAGACGAGCAGTACTTC. Amino acid sequence: CASSPEELAGDEQYF. The full variable domain, rest sourced from reference TRBV28 and TRBJ2-7, is DVKVTQSSRYLVKRTGEKVFLECVQDMDHENMFWYRQDPGLGLRLIYFSYDVKMKEKGDIPEGYSVSREKKERFSLILESASTNQTSMYLCASSPEELAGDEQYFGPGTRLTVT.

V usage is TRBV18 and J usage is TRBJ2-3; possible D gene TRBD2, 6 bases. V was cut by 3 bases and J by 3 bases, with 7 bases left in between. This CDR3 region has 13 residues. Germline CDR1 and CDR2: KGHSH and LQKENI. Here the CDR3 reads CASSPEGTDTQYF. In nucleotides, the CDR3 is TGTGCCAGCTCACCGGAGGGTACAGATACGCAGTATTTT.

The V gene is TRBV20-1, the J gene TRBJ1-2, with D unresolved. This CDR3 contains 11 residues. Germline V gives CDR1 DFQATT, CDR2 SNEGSKA (reference sequence). V shed 4 bases and J shed 2 bases, with 5 bases lying between them. CDR3 nucleotides: TGCAGTGCTACGGACAACTATGGCTACACCTTC. It specifies CSATDNYGYTF.

The genes are TRBV4-3 and TRBJ2-5; TRBD2 matches at 10 bases. This CDR3 spans 13 amino acids. From germline, CDR1 is LGHNA and CDR2 YSLEER. The junction had 5 bases not matched to a gene; V was cut back by 2 bases and J by 11 bases. This CDR3 is CASSQLTSGEQYF. In DNA, the CDR3 is TGCGCCAGCAGCCAACTCACTAGCGGGGAGCAGTACTTC.

V is TRBV7-9 and J is TRBJ1-1, with D possibly being TRBD1 (5 bases). This CDR3 has 14 residues. Trimming took 3 bases from V and 1 from J, leaving 9 bases between them. Per the germline V gene, CDR1 is SEHNR and CDR2 is FQNEAQ (reference sequence). As DNA, the CDR3 is TGTGCCAGCAGCTTCTCTCAGGGGAACACTGAAGCTTTCTTT. This gives the protein CASSFSQGNTEAFF.

This clonotype has more than one count but fewer than ten. The CDR3 region has the DNA TGTGCCAGCAGCCTACGCTCAGGGGGCGCTTACGAGCAGTACTTC. The encoded protein is CASSLRSGGAYEQYF. This chain joins TRBV7-9 and TRBJ2-7, with TRBD1 matching 8 bases. Germline V lookup: CDR1 SEHNR, CDR2 FQNEAQ (reference sequence). The V gene end was trimmed by 5 bases and the J gene end by 4 bases; junction bases not matched to a gene: 10. This CDR3 is 15 amino acids long.

The chain couples TRBV20-1 to TRBJ2-5, with TRBD2 matching over 9 bases. Per germline, CDR1 DFQATT and CDR2 SNEGSKA (reference sequence). This CDR3 is 17 amino acids long. J gave up 4 bases and V 0 bases, and 12 bases lay outside the gene matches. As DNA, the CDR3 is TGCAGTGCTAGAGATCTGTATGGACGAGCGGGAGGAGAGACCCAGTACTTC. Translating gives CSARDLYGRAGGETQYF.

This clonotype was picked up a small number of times. The rearrangement uses TRBV12-3 or TRBV12-4 and TRBJ2-1; TRBD2 agrees at 13 bases. The ends lost 4 bases at V and 9 bases at J; junction bases unmatched: 9. CDR3 length: 16 amino acids. CDR3 residues: CASSSTGLAGRGEQFF. The CDR3 region has the DNA TGTGCCAGCAGTTCTACGGGACTAGCGGGGAGAGGTGAGCAGTTCTTC.

The chain recombines TRBV5-1 with TRBJ2-3; TRBD1 is a possible D gene (6 bases). From germline, CDR1 is SGHRS and CDR2 YFSETQ. The CDR3 consists of 16 residues. The V gene lost 5 bases and the J gene lost 6 bases, with 22 bases spanning the gap. CDR3 residues: CASRPGQSPSGDTQYF. Written as DNA, the CDR3 is TGCGCCAGCAGACCCGGACAGTCTCCATCAGGTGATACGCAGTATTTT.

The CDR3 reads CASSAGFGQETQYF. CDR3 coding DNA: TGTGCCAGCAGTGCAGGGTTCGGGCAAGAGACCCAGTACTTC. The rearrangement links TRBV6-1 to TRBJ2-5; a possible D gene is TRBD1 (5 bases). V was clipped by 4 bases and J by 2 bases, with 11 bases between them. Germline V lookup: CDR1 MNHNS, CDR2 SASEGT. CDR3 length: 14 amino acids.

This clonotype was counted a few times. The V and J genes are TRBV5-1 and TRBJ1-4, with a possible D match to TRBD1 (6 bases). Germline-derived CDR1 and CDR2 are SGHRS and YFSETQ. This CDR3 has 16 amino acids. V was trimmed by 3 bases and J by 0 bases, leaving 12 bases between them. DNA of the CDR3: TGCGCCAGCAGCTCAAGCGGACAGACAACTAATGAAAAACTGTTTTTT. It translates to CASSSSGQTTNEKLFF.

This chain links TRBV29-1 with TRBJ2-1, with TRBD2 identical over 8 bases. Looked up from germline, CDR1 is SQVTM and CDR2 is ANQGSEA. V shed 6 bases and J 0 bases; nucleotides not matched to a gene: 10. This CDR3 has 16 residues. CDR3 in amino acids: CSVPTSGVSSYNEQFF. CDR3 DNA: TGCAGCGTGCCTACTAGCGGAGTGAGCTCCTACAATGAGCAGTTCTTC.